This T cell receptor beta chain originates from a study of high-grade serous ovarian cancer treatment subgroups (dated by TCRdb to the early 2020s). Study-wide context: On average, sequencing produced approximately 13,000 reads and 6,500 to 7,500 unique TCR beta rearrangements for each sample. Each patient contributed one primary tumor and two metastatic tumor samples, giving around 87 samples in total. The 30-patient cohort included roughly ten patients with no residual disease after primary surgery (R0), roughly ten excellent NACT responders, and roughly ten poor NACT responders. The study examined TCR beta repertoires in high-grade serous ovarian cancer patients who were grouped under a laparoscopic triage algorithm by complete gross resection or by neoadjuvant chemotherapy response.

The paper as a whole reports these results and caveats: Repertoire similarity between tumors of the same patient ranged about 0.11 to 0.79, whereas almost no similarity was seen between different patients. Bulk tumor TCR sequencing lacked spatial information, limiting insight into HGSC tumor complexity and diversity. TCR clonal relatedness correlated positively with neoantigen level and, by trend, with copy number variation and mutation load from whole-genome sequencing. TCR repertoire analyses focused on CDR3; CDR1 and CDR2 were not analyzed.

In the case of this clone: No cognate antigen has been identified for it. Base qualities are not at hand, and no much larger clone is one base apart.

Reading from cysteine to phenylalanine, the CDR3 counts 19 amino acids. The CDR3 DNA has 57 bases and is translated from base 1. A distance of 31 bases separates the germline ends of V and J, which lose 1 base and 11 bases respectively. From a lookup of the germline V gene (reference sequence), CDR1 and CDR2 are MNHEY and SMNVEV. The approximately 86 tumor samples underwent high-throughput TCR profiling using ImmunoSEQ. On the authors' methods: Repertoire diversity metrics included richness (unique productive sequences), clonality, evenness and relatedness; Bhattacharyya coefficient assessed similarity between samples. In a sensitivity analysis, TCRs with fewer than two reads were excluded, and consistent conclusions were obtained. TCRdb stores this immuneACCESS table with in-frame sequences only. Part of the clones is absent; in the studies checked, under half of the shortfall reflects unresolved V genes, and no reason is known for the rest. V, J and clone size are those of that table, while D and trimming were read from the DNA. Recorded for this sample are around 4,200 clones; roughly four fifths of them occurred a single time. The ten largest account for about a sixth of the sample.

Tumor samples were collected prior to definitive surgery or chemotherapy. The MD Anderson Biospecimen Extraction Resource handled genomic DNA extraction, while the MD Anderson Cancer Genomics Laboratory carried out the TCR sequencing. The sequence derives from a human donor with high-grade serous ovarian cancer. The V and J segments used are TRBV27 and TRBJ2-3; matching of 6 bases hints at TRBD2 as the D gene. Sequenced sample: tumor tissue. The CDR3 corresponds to CASSLFALGFPRTEGGQYF. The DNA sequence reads TGTGCCAGCAGTTTATTCGCCCTGGGGTTCCCCCGAACAGAGGGAGGGCAGTATTTT.